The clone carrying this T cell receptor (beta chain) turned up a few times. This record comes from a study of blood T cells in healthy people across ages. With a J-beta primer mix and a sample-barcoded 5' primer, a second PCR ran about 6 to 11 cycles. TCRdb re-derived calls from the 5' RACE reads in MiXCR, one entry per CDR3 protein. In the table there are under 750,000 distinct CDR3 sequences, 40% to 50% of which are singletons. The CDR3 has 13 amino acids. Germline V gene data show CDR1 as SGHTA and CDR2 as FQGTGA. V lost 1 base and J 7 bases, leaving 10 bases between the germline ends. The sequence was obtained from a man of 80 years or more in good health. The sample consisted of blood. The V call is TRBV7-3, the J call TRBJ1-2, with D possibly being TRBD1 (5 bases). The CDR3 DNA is TGTGCCAGCAGCTTAAAAGATAGGGGTGGCTACACCTTC. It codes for CASSLKDRGGYTF.